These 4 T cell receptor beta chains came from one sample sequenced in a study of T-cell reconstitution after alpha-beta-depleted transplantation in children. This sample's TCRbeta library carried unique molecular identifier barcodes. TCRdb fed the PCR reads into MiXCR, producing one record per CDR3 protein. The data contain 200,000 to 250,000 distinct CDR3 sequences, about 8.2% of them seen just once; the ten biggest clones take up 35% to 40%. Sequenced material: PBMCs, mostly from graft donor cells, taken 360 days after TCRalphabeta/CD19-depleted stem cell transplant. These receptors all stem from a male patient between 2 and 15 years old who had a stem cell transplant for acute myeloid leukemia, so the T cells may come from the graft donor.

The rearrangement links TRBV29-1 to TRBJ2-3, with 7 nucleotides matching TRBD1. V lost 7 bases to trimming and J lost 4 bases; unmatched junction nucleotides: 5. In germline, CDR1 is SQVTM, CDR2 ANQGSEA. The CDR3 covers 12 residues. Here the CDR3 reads CSGRTGADTQYF. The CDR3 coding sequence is TGCAGCGGCCGAACAGGGGCAGATACGCAGTATTTT.

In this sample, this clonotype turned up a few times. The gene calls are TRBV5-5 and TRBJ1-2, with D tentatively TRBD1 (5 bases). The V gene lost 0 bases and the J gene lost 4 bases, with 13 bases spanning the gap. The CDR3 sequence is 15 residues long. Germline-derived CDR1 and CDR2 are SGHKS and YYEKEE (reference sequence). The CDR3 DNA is TGTGCCAGCAGCTTGGATGGGGCCCGGAGCTATGGCTACACCTTC. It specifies CASSLDGARSYGYTF.

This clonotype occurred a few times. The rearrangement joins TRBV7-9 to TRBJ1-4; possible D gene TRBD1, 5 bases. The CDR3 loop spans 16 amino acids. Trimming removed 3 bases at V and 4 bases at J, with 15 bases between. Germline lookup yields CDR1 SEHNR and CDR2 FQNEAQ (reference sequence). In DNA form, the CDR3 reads TGTGCCAGCAGCTTGAGGTCGGGGCCTTATAATGAAAAACTGTTTTTT. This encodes CASSLRSGPYNEKLFF.

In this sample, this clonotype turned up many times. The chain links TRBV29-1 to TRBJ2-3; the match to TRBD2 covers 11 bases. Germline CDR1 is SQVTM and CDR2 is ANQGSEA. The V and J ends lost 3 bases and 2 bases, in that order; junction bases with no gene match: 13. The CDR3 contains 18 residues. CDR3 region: CSVDQESGTSGHTDTQYF. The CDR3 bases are TGCAGCGTTGACCAAGAAAGCGGGACTAGCGGTCACACAGATACGCAGTATTTT.